A selection of T cell receptor beta chains follows, all from one sample in a study of blood T cell repertoires in COVID-19. Measured with immunoSEQ multiplex PCR; TCRdb has only the in-frame clones, and not every one. This sample yields 150,000 to 200,000 clones, of which around 86% are seen a single time; about 8.3% belongs to the top ten. The sample was peripheral blood. These TCRs come from a woman in her sixties or seventies with COVID-19, enrolled during active disease. The CDR3 runs from the conserved cysteine through the conserved F or W. Each record gives: D gene, J gene, clone size, V gene, CDR3 protein, CDR3 DNA. A D gene is named only where the DNA matches it firmly. Clone size is given for some rows only: seen once, a few or many times, or a class if the clone is expanded.

>NA|TRBJ1-6|medium-sized|TRBV28
CASLALGDNSPLHF
TGTGCCAGCTTAGCCCTAGGCGATAATTCACCCCTCCACTTT
>TRBD2|TRBJ2-7|NA|TRBV24-1
CATSDLRGGSYEQYF
TGTGCCACCAGTGATTTACGCGGGGGTTCCTACGAGCAGTACTTC
>TRBD2|TRBJ2-2|NA|TRBV5-1
CASSSGGTSGRPGELFF
TGCGCCAGCAGCTCGGGTGGGACTAGCGGGAGACCTGGGGAGCTGTTTTTT
>NA|TRBJ1-1|NA|TRBV19
CASILTPKNTEAFF
TGTGCCAGTATCCTCACACCGAAGAACACTGAAGCTTTCTTT
>TRBD2|TRBJ2-1|once|TRBV4-1
CASGTGTTHGEQFF
TGCGCCAGCGGAACGGGGACTACTCACGGTGAGCAGTTCTTC
>NA|TRBJ2-2|NA|TRBV12-3/TRBV12-4
CASSLQGFGELFF
TGTGCCAGCAGTTTGCAGGGCTTCGGGGAGCTGTTTTTT
>NA|TRBJ2-7|few|TRBV3-1/TRBV3-2
CASSQAREQYF
TGTGCCAGCAGCCAAGCCCGCGAGCAGTACTTC
>TRBD1|TRBJ1-1|NA|TRBV7-6
CASSGTANTEAFF
TGTGCCAGCAGCGGGACAGCGAACACTGAAGCTTTCTTT
>TRBD1|TRBJ1-1|few|TRBV7-8
CASSSRDRPTNTEAFF
TGTGCCAGCAGCTCCCGGGACAGGCCAACGAACACTGAAGCTTTCTTT
>NA|TRBJ2-5|NA|TRBV7-7
CASSLASGVGETQYF
TGTGCCAGCAGCTTAGCCTCGGGAGTGGGGGAGACCCAGTACTTC
>NA|TRBJ2-6|NA|TRBV19
CASSMLREGVLTF
TGTGCCAGTAGTATGCTCCGAGAGGGCGTCCTGACTTTC
>NA|TRBJ1-1|NA|TRBV5-8
CASSLLTGRASAFF
TGTGCCAGCAGCTTGTTAACAGGCCGGGCGTCAGCTTTCTTT
>TRBD1|TRBJ2-2|few|TRBV6-1
CASSEQGQGVAGELFF
TGTGCCAGCAGTGAACAGGGACAGGGAGTGGCCGGGGAGCTGTTTTTT
>NA|TRBJ2-1|NA|TRBV27
CASSYRNEQFF
TGTGCCAGCAGCTACCGGAATGAGCAGTTCTTC
>NA|TRBJ1-2|many|TRBV30
CAWSADGTNYGYTF
TGTGCCTGGAGCGCGGATGGCACTAACTATGGCTACACCTTC
>NA|TRBJ1-2|NA|TRBV18
CASSPRSSDAASGYTF
TGTGCCAGCTCTCCACGATCTTCTGACGCTGCTAGCGGCTACACCTTC
>TRBD2|TRBJ2-2|NA|TRBV3-1/TRBV3-2
CASSRTSRETGELFF
TGTGCCAGCAGCCGGACTAGCCGAGAAACCGGGGAGCTGTTTTTT
>NA|TRBJ1-5|NA|TRBV11-2
CASSSGGAGEQPQHF
TGTGCCAGCAGCTCGGGGGGTGCAGGGGAACAGCCCCAGCATTTT
>NA|TRBJ2-3|NA|TRBV7-2
CASSLNLAQQQDTQYF
TGTGCCAGCAGCTTAAACCTAGCGCAGCAGCAGGATACGCAGTATTTT
>NA|TRBJ2-5|NA|TRBV30
CAWSVRQRETQYF
TGTGCCTGGAGTGTACGACAACGGGAGACCCAGTACTTC
>NA|TRBJ2-5|once|TRBV12-5
CASGTGLETQYF
TGTGCTAGTGGAACAGGGTTGGAGACCCAGTACTTC
>NA|TRBJ1-5|NA|TRBV4-2
CASSQDSKGGPNQPQHF
TGTGCCAGCAGCCAAGATAGTAAAGGGGGTCCCAATCAGCCCCAGCATTTT
>TRBD1|TRBJ1-1|NA|TRBV18
CASSLGQGDVWTEAFF
TGTGCCAGCTCACTAGGACAGGGGGACGTTTGGACTGAAGCTTTCTTT
>NA|TRBJ2-5|few|TRBV28
CASSAGTVQETQYF
TGTGCCAGCAGTGCGGGGACAGTCCAAGAGACCCAGTACTTC
>TRBD1|TRBJ1-1|few|TRBV11-2
CASRQDRGHTEAFF
TGTGCCAGCAGACAAGACAGGGGGCACACTGAAGCTTTCTTT
>NA|TRBJ2-3|NA|TRBV7-8
CASSLSVGVISYTQYF
TGTGCCAGCAGCTTGTCTGTAGGGGTAATTTCATATACGCAGTATTTT
>NA|TRBJ1-3|NA|TRBV7-3
CASSSTTGNTIYF
TGTGCCAGCAGCTCAACCACTGGAAACACCATATATTTT